Listed below are T cell receptor beta chains from one sample, sequenced in a study of blood T cell repertoires in COVID-19. Generated by immunoSEQ multiplex PCR, the TCRdb table keeps only in-frame clones and is missing some. The profile covers approximately 190,000 clones, with 86% appearing a single time and about 22% taken by the ten largest. The specimen sequenced was PBMCs or T cells enriched from blood (not recorded which). The receptor source for this set is a woman aged 40 to 49 in a cohort exposed to, infected with or recovered from COVID-19 (not recorded which). Each CDR3 is given without its conserved first and last residue. Not every row has a clone size; where given, it reads once, few, many or a size class.

NA | TRBJ1-2 | TRBV5-1 | ASSLDQPTGGYT
NA | TRBJ2-1 | TRBV5-1 | ASSLVPQENNEQF
NA | TRBJ1-2 | TRBV2 | ASNERFSGFFYGYT
NA | TRBJ1-5 | TRBV19 | ASSEARGNQPQH
NA | TRBJ2-3 | TRBV30 | AWSVGMSGRARQY
many | TRBJ1-1 | TRBV24-1 | ATSDSRVTEAF
NA | TRBJ2-5 | TRBV7-9 | ASSSGLAREGGETQY
NA | TRBJ2-2 | TRBV4-1 | ASSHPGTGENTGELF
NA | TRBJ2-3 | TRBV7-2 | ASSLPYTDTQY
NA | TRBJ1-1 | TRBV18 | ASSPRDSLNTEAF
NA | TRBJ1-1 | TRBV5-6 | ASSIGQSTEAF
few | TRBJ1-1 | TRBV11-3 | ASSSGIAEAF
few | TRBJ2-7 | TRBV5-5 | ASSGAGQRLSEQY
NA | TRBJ2-7 | TRBV2 | ASITPDRANYEQY
once | TRBJ1-6 | TRBV27 | ASSLLTGSSPLH
NA | TRBJ2-5 | TRBV9 | ASTEGGAAQETQY
NA | TRBJ2-7 | TRBV7-2 | ASSYRQGEQY
NA | TRBJ1-5 | TRBV24-1 | ATSPAEGSYQPQH
NA | TRBJ1-4 | TRBV19 | ASSEDRGKKLF
NA | TRBJ2-1 | TRBV9 | ASSVVSSGYYNEQF
NA | TRBJ2-7 | TRBV30 | AWTSGRGGKNEQY
once | TRBJ2-2 | TRBV18 | ASSPPKSGDGGELF
NA | TRBJ2-2 | TRBV19 | ASVAVIGAGELF
NA | TRBJ2-1 | TRBV5-8 | ASSLGTSGYNEQF
NA | TRBJ2-2 | TRBV5-1 | ASSFRGQPGELF
NA | TRBJ2-5 | TRBV5-5 | ASSVYRGVETQY
NA | TRBJ2-7 | TRBV10-3 | AISDFTTGAYYEQY
NA | TRBJ1-5 | TRBV19 | ASSIKVQGTQPQH
NA | TRBJ1-2 | TRBV11-2 | ASSLWSHVNYGYT
NA | TRBJ1-1 | TRBV19 | ASSMGTANTEAF
NA | TRBJ1-4 | TRBV7-9 | ASSLKGANEKLF
NA | TRBJ2-1 | TRBV12-3/TRBV12-4 | ASEGLAGTEQF
NA | TRBJ1-2 | TRBV25-1 | ASSDGQVYSYGYT